The sequence of this T cell receptor (beta chain) was determined in a study of blood T cell repertoires in COVID-19. In the study overall: Some COVID-19 samples were acute and others convalescent; all came from the United States, Italy and Spain. Sources were T cells, B-cell-depleted T cells, or PBMCs; the material itself was cDNA or gDNA.

This CDR3 region has 16 residues. V lost 2 bases, J lost 3 bases, and 5 bases stayed unmatched. Germline V gene sequence: CDR1 MNHEY, CDR2 SVGAGI. In the source study's methods: Counts of nucleated cells, estimated from reference gene primer amplification, were obtained. Sequencing used immunoSEQ multiplex PCR; TCRdb keeps in-frame clones, though not all of them. V and J calls and clone size come straight from that table; D and trimming were deduced from the DNA. The profile shows around 120,000 clones, more than 60% of them singletons. The source is an older man with active or convalescent COVID-19. The sample comprised peripheral blood. This chain joins TRBV6-5 and TRBJ1-1; 11 bases are a match to TRBD1. The DNA of the CDR3 is TGTGCCAGCAGTTACCCTGGACAGGGGGCGGACACTGAAGCTTTCTTT. Protein product: CASSYPGQGADTEAFF.